This T cell receptor (beta chain) is from a study of CD8 T cells in ankylosing spondylitis. Study-level findings and limits: Those disease-linked clones were CD8+; they were also relatively rare in peripheral blood.

V dropped 5 bases and J dropped 0; count of bases not matched to a gene: 7. Germline loops: CDR1 SGHVS, CDR2 FNYEAQ. The CDR3 sequence is 16 residues long. This clonotype occurred a few times. Its antigen is as yet unknown. Using its own MiXCR run on the 5' RACE reads, TCRdb lists one record per CDR3 protein. The data hold around 120,000 distinct CDR3 sequences, with around 9.3% observed a single time. The origin of this receptor is a male donor with ankylosing spondylitis or in good health (not recorded which). J is TRBJ2-3 and V is TRBV7-6; TRBD1 agrees at 8 bases. The sample comprised blood, either unsorted or a sorted T cell fraction (not recorded which). CDR3 nucleotides: TGTGCCAGCAGCGGGAGGACAGGGCCTAGCACAGATACGCAGTATTTT. Amino acid sequence: CASSGRTGPSTDTQYF.